This entry is about one T cell receptor (beta chain). This specimen belongs to a study of blood T cell repertoires in COVID-19. The wider study: T cells, B-cell-depleted T cells, or PBMCs provided the cDNA or gDNA that served as material.

Original processing notes: How many nucleated cells were present was estimated from reference gene primer amplification. Some clones are missing from TCRdb's copy, which holds only in-frame ones; the method was immunoSEQ multiplex PCR. V, J and clone size are those of that table, while D and trimming were read from the DNA. The data show 140,000 to 150,000 clones, 75% to 90% seen once. Assignment of participants to cohorts was predicated upon participant-reported clinical history. Before being deemed recovered, Cohort 3 donors had two negative PCRs, clearance, or symptom resolution. V was cut by 6 bases and J by 6 bases, with 15 bases left in between. The CDR3 consists of 13 residues. CDR1 is SQVTM, CDR2 ANQGSEA, per germline.

The sequence was obtained from a man in his 60s who had recovered from COVID-19. Sequenced sample: PBMCs or T cells enriched from blood (not recorded which). This chain links TRBV29-1 with TRBJ2-1; D not certain. CDR3 nucleotides: TGCAGCGTGGGCTTCCGAAAGAGCAATGAGCAGTTCTTC. Protein: CSVGFRKSNEQFF.